A single sample gave rise to the 15 T cell receptor beta chains below, sequenced in a study of beta chain features in type 1 diabetes. Study results and limitations: In every one of the four CD4+ subsets, TCRB CDR3s were moderately but significantly shorter in Type 1 diabetes patients.

Their antigens remain unidentified. Expressed TCRB transcripts were sequenced because the entire RNA isolate underwent reverse transcription. The table came from immunoSEQ multiplex PCR; TCRdb's copy has only in-frame clones and leaves some out. The sample contains under 20,000 clones, more than 60% of which appear only once. The sample comprised Tregs from blood. The receptors here all came from a young man with type 1 diabetes.

The CDR3 DNA is TGCGCCAGCAGCCAAGGGGACTTAACCGGGGAGCTGTTTTTT. Protein: CASSQGDLTGELFF. The chain carries TRBV4-1 and TRBJ2-2; D is possibly TRBD2 (6 bases). CDR3 size: 14 residues. Looked up from germline, CDR1 is MGHRA and CDR2 is YSYEKL. V was pared by 1 base and J by 5 bases, with 8 bases between.

The chain joins TRBV7-2 to TRBJ2-1; TRBD2 matches at 15 bases. This CDR3 is 19 amino acids long. The ends lost 6 bases at V and 8 bases at J; junction bases unmatched: 17. In germline, CDR1 is SGHTA, CDR2 FQGNSA. In DNA, the CDR3 is TGTGCCAGCAGGCCTAGATCCGGACTAGCGGGAGGGCGGGGGGATGAGCAGTTCTTC. Its protein product is CASRPRSGLAGGRGDEQFF.

The V and J genes are TRBV19 and TRBJ1-1, with unresolved D. CDR1 and CDR2 (germline): LNHDA, SQIVND (reference sequence). V was pared by 6 bases and J by 4 bases, with 9 bases between. The CDR3 totals 12 residues. The CDR3 DNA reads as TGTGCCAGTAGCAAACAGTTCACTGAAGCTTTCTTT. Translated: CASSKQFTEAFF. The variable domain in full, completed from reference TRBV19 and TRBJ1-1, reads DGGITQSPKYLFRKEGQNVTLSCEQNLNHDAMYWYRQDPGQGLRLIYYSQIVNDFQKGDIAEGYSVSREKKESFPLTVTSAQKNPTAFYLCASSKQFTEAFFGQGTRLTVV.

This chain joins TRBV4-2 and TRBJ2-7; D uncertain. Germline CDR1 is LGHNA and CDR2 is YNFKEQ. The V end was cut by 0 bases, the J end by 6 bases, with 9 bases between. The CDR3 length is 13 residues. This CDR3 is CASSQDVRGEQYF. CDR3 bases: TGTGCCAGCAGCCAAGATGTAAGAGGCGAGCAGTACTTC.

This rearrangement joins TRBV6-6 to TRBJ1-2; D is perhaps TRBD1 (5 bases). Per germline, CDR1 MNHNY and CDR2 SVGAGI (reference sequence). The CDR3 consists of 14 residues. V dropped 3 bases and J dropped 4 bases, with 12 bases sitting between them. CDR3 protein: CASSYRVGGYGYTF. CDR3 coding DNA: TGTGCCAGCAGTTATCGCGTGGGGGGCTATGGCTACACCTTC.

V gene TRBV6-1 combines with J gene TRBJ1-2; the match to TRBD1 covers 9 bases. The CDR3 contains 15 residues. CDR1 is MNHNS, CDR2 SASEGT, per germline. With 5 bases clipped from V and 8 bases from J, the junction kept 12 bases outside the gene matches. CDR3 amino acids: CASSLSRGQGRGYTF. DNA of the CDR3: TGTGCCAGCAGTCTAAGCCGGGGACAGGGAAGAGGCTACACCTTC.

The chain joins TRBV7-8 to TRBJ2-3; D is undetermined. Germline CDR1 and CDR2: SGHVS and FQNEAQ. V was cut by 3 bases and J by 3 bases, with 10 bases left in between. This CDR3 region has 14 residues. CDR3 bases: TGTGCCAGCAGCTTTAGTAGAATGACAGATACGCAGTATTTT. It translates to CASSFSRMTDTQYF.

J is TRBJ1-2 and V is TRBV30; possibly TRBD1 for D (6 bases). The CDR3 has 13 residues. Germline CDR1 GTSNPN, CDR2 SVGIG (reference sequence). The ends were cut back, 0 bases at V and 8 bases at J, with 13 bases in the middle. In nucleotides, the CDR3 is TGTGCCTGGAGTGTCAGGTCAGGGGTAGGCTACACCTTC. It encodes CAWSVRSGVGYTF.

This clone showed up just once. The chain combines TRBV7-9 with TRBJ2-5; weak D call: TRBD1 (5 bases). CDR1 SEHNR and CDR2 FQNEAQ come from the germline V gene (reference sequence). Trimming shortened V by 3 bases and J by 5 bases, and 10 bases separated the two germline ends. This CDR3 has 13 residues. The CDR3 region is CASSFWGEETQYF. In DNA form, the CDR3 reads TGTGCCAGCAGCTTCTGGGGCGAGGAGACCCAGTACTTC.

Only a few counts were recorded for this clone. The V gene is TRBV5-1, the J gene TRBJ2-7; D is possibly TRBD1 (5 bases). The CDR3 loop spans 14 amino acids. Trimming pared 5 bases from V and 2 bases from J, leaving 14 bases between. The germline V gene encodes CDR1 SGHRS and CDR2 YFSETQ. The DNA for the CDR3 is TGCGCCAGCAGTTCGCAGGGTTCCCCCTACGAGCAGTACTTC. Translating gives CASSSQGSPYEQYF. Full variable domain (outside the CDR3, taken from reference TRBV5-1 and TRBJ2-7): KAGVTQTPRYLIKTRGQQVTLSCSPISGHRSVSWYQQTPGQGLQFLFEYFSETQRNKGNFPGRFSGRQFSNSRSEMNVSTLELGDSALYLCASSSQGSPYEQYFGPGTRLTVT.

This clone was counted a single time. The V gene is TRBV11-3, the J gene TRBJ2-3; 8 bases are a match to TRBD1. This CDR3 has 13 residues. Germline CDR1 and CDR2: SGHNT and YENEEA. V shed 7 bases and J 3 bases; nucleotides not matched to a gene: 3. CDR3 sequence reads: CASTGQGTDTQYF. The CDR3 DNA follows: TGTGCCAGCACCGGACAGGGAACAGATACGCAGTATTTT.

This clone occurred a few times. The rearrangement joins TRBV30 to TRBJ2-4; D perhaps matches TRBD1 (5 bases). This CDR3 region has 13 residues. V was pared by 2 bases and J by 3 bases, with 8 bases between. Germline loops: CDR1 GTSNPN, CDR2 SVGIG (reference sequence). CDR3 nucleotide sequence: TGTGCCTGGAGTCATGACAGCAAAAACATTCAGTACTTC. It is translated as CAWSHDSKNIQYF. The full variable domain, completed using reference TRBV30 and TRBJ2-4, is SQTIHQWPATLVQPVGSPLSLECTVEGTSNPNLYWYRQAAGRGLQLLFYSVGIGQISSEVPQNLSASRPQDRQFILSSKKLLLSDSGFYLCAWSHDSKNIQYFGAGTRLSVL.

The chain combines TRBV18 with TRBJ1-2; D unclear. The V gene lost 1 base and the J gene lost 1 base, with 4 bases spanning the gap. The CDR3 is made up of 13 amino acids. Germline loops: CDR1 KGHSH, CDR2 LQKENI. CDR3 sequence: CASSPRGNYGYTF. The CDR3 region has the DNA TGTGCCAGCTCACCACGCGGTAACTATGGCTACACCTTC.

The rearrangement uses TRBV7-6 and TRBJ2-5, with TRBD2 matching over 13 bases. This CDR3 is built from 17 residues. Germline assignment: CDR1 SGHVS and CDR2 FNYEAQ. V lost 5 bases, J lost 1 base, and 7 bases stayed unmatched. This CDR3 is CASSQRLAGGPQETQYF. CDR3 nucleotides: TGTGCCAGCAGCCAGCGACTAGCGGGGGGACCCCAAGAGACCCAGTACTTC.

This chain links TRBV11-3 with TRBJ1-2; 8 nucleotides line up with TRBD1. There are 15 residues in the CDR3. CDR1 and CDR2 (germline): SGHNT, YENEEA. V shed 5 bases, J shed 1 base, and the junction held 6 bases outside the gene matches. CDR3: CASSRGQGDNYGYTF. The CDR3 DNA sequence: TGTGCCAGCAGCCGCGGACAGGGAGATAACTATGGCTACACCTTC.